This is a list of T cell receptor beta chains from one sample in a study of blood T cell repertoires in COVID-19. Clones were sequenced by immunoSEQ multiplex PCR, and TCRdb holds only the in-frame ones, with some missing. Of under 250,000 clones in the sample, 84% are singletons; the top ten hold approximately 1.4%. The specimen was peripheral blood. Receptors were obtained from a middle-aged woman who had recovered from COVID-19. The CDR3 runs from the conserved cysteine through the conserved F or W. Each record gives: clone size, V gene, CDR3 length, J gene, D gene, CDR3 DNA, CDR3 protein. D genes are given only for firm matches. Clone size appears in some rows only: once, few, many, or a class for an expanded clone.

size: .
V: TRBV28
length: 15
J: TRBJ2-5
D: TRBD1
DNA: TGTGCCAGCAGTTCCGACAGGGGTGGACAAGAGACCCAGTACTTC
CDR3: CASSSDRGGQETQYF

size: .
V: TRBV5-1
length: 16
J: TRBJ1-1
D: .
DNA: TGCGCCAGCAGCTTGGCCATCGGGGGGCCTAACACTGAAGCTTTCTTT
CDR3: CASSLAIGGPNTEAFF

size: few
V: TRBV18
length: 16
J: TRBJ1-4
D: .
DNA: TGTGCCAGCTCACCAATAAGGGGTAGGACTAATGAAAAACTGTTTTTT
CDR3: CASSPIRGRTNEKLFF

size: few
V: TRBV5-1
length: 18
J: TRBJ2-6
D: .
DNA: TGCGCCAGCAGCTTGGCCTGGCAGGGGGGACCTGGGGCCAACGTCCTGACTTTC
CDR3: CASSLAWQGGPGANVLTF

size: .
V: TRBV5-4
length: 13
J: TRBJ1-2
D: .
DNA: TGTGCCAGCAGCCCCGACAGCAACTATGGCTACACCTTC
CDR3: CASSPDSNYGYTF

size: .
V: TRBV5-5
length: 16
J: TRBJ1-6
D: .
DNA: TGTGCCAGCAGCTTGGCCGTAAGGACAGAAGGTTCACCCCTCCACTTT
CDR3: CASSLAVRTEGSPLHF

size: .
V: TRBV5-6
length: 15
J: TRBJ1-2
D: TRBD1
DNA: TGTGCCAGCAGCCCCGGACAGGGGCAAAGCTATGGCTACACCTTC
CDR3: CASSPGQGQSYGYTF

size: .
V: TRBV2
length: 15
J: TRBJ1-1
D: .
DNA: TGTGCCAGCAGCAAAAGGGAGGTTCCGAACACTGAAGCTTTCTTT
CDR3: CASSKREVPNTEAFF

size: .
V: TRBV7-2
length: 15
J: TRBJ1-6
D: .
DNA: TGTGCCAGCAGCTTAGTTTGGACAGCCCAATCACCCCTCCACTTT
CDR3: CASSLVWTAQSPLHF

size: .
V: TRBV19
length: 13
J: TRBJ1-2
D: .
DNA: TGTGCCAGCAAAGAGACAGATTTGTGGAGCTACACCTTC
CDR3: CASKETDLWSYTF

size: .
V: TRBV5-6
length: 17
J: TRBJ2-2
D: TRBD1
DNA: TGTGCCAGCAGCAGACTAGGACAGGGGGCGGCCGCCGGGGAGCTGTTTTTT
CDR3: CASSRLGQGAAAGELFF

size: .
V: TRBV5-1
length: 14
J: TRBJ1-4
D: .
DNA: TGCGCCAGCAGCCCACAAAGTTTAAATGAAAAACTGTTTTTT
CDR3: CASSPQSLNEKLFF

size: .
V: TRBV6-5
length: 14
J: TRBJ1-1
D: TRBD1
DNA: TGTGCCAGCACCCCGGGGGACAGGAACACTGAAGCTTTCTTT
CDR3: CASTPGDRNTEAFF

size: few
V: TRBV7-9
length: 15
J: TRBJ2-1
D: TRBD2
DNA: TGTGCCAGCAGCTTAGGAGCGGGGGGTTACAATGAGCAGTTCTTC
CDR3: CASSLGAGGYNEQFF

size: .
V: TRBV2
length: 14
J: TRBJ2-5
D: .
DNA: TGTGCCAGCGGGAGGGACAGGTACCAAGAGACCCAGTACTTC
CDR3: CASGRDRYQETQYF

size: .
V: TRBV5-4
length: 14
J: TRBJ1-3
D: TRBD1
DNA: TGTGCCAGCAGCTGGACAGGGGGTGGAAACACCATATATTTT
CDR3: CASSWTGGGNTIYF

size: .
V: TRBV19
length: 14
J: TRBJ2-5
D: TRBD2
DNA: TGTGCCAGTAGCTCACTAGCGGGGGTCGAGACCCAGTACTTC
CDR3: CASSSLAGVETQYF

size: once
V: TRBV28
length: 15
J: TRBJ2-7
D: TRBD2
DNA: TGTGCCAGCAGTCCCGGGGGGGCGAGCTCCTACGAGCAGTACTTC
CDR3: CASSPGGASSYEQYF

size: few
V: TRBV5-1
length: 15
J: TRBJ1-2
D: TRBD1
DNA: TGCGCCAGCAGCCCCTGGCAGGGGGCGCGTGATGGCTACACCTTC
CDR3: CASSPWQGARDGYTF

size: .
V: TRBV6-5
length: 14
J: TRBJ1-2
D: .
DNA: TGTGCCAGCAGTTACTCGCAGGGGATATATGGCTACACCTTC
CDR3: CASSYSQGIYGYTF

size: .
V: TRBV11-2
length: 12
J: TRBJ2-1
D: .
DNA: TGTGCCAGCAGCTTAGTCGTCGGGGAGCAGTTCTTC
CDR3: CASSLVVGEQFF

size: .
V: TRBV28
length: 17
J: TRBJ2-1
D: TRBD2
DNA: TGTGCCAGCAGCCCCCCGGGACTAGCGGGGGGTAGGAATGAGCAGTTCTTC
CDR3: CASSPPGLAGGRNEQFF

size: .
V: TRBV27
length: 14
J: TRBJ1-1
D: .
DNA: TGTGCCAGCAGTTTGGAGGGAATAAACACTGAAGCTTTCTTT
CDR3: CASSLEGINTEAFF

size: .
V: TRBV19
length: 16
J: TRBJ2-1
D: TRBD2
DNA: TGTGCCAGTAGTATCCCTACTAGCGGGGCGGAGGCCGAGCAGTTCTTC
CDR3: CASSIPTSGAEAEQFF

size: many
V: TRBV7-9
length: 15
J: TRBJ2-5
D: TRBD1
DNA: TGTGCCAGCAGCTCCCGGGACAGGGGGCAAGAGACCCAGTACTTC
CDR3: CASSSRDRGQETQYF

size: once
V: TRBV19
length: 13
J: TRBJ2-3
D: TRBD1
DNA: TGTGCCAGTAGTGACAGGGGGATTGGTACGCAGTATTTT
CDR3: CASSDRGIGTQYF

size: .
V: TRBV6-1
length: 15
J: TRBJ2-2
D: TRBD2
DNA: TGTGCCAGCAGAGAAGCGGGGGGTAACACCGGGGAGCTGTTTTTT
CDR3: CASREAGGNTGELFF

size: .
V: TRBV6-5
length: 11
J: TRBJ1-1
D: .
DNA: TGTGCCAGCACAGTGGGCCTTCAGGCTTTCTTT
CDR3: CASTVGLQAFF

size: .
V: TRBV4-1
length: 15
J: TRBJ2-1
D: TRBD1
DNA: TGCGCCAGCAGCCTTACAGGGGCCCCCTACAATGAGCAGTTCTTC
CDR3: CASSLTGAPYNEQFF

size: once
V: TRBV7-9
length: 13
J: TRBJ1-1
D: .
DNA: TGTGCCAGCAGCTTAACTGTGAACACTGAAGCTTTCTTT
CDR3: CASSLTVNTEAFF

size: .
V: TRBV7-9
length: 14
J: TRBJ1-2
D: .
DNA: TGTGCCAGCAGCCGCTCCAGGGAGGACTATGGCTACACCTTC
CDR3: CASSRSREDYGYTF

size: .
V: TRBV5-4
length: 16
J: TRBJ2-3
D: TRBD2
DNA: TGTGCCAGCAGCTTGCCGGGAGGCCGACGAGAAGATACGCAGTATTTT
CDR3: CASSLPGGRREDTQYF

size: few
V: TRBV7-2
length: 16
J: TRBJ1-5
D: TRBD1
DNA: TGTGCCAGCAGCCCTCAGGGGGGCGTAAGCAATCAGCCCCAGCATTTT
CDR3: CASSPQGGVSNQPQHF

size: .
V: TRBV28
length: 15
J: TRBJ1-4
D: TRBD1
DNA: TGTGCCAGCAGGGAGCCGGGACAGCCTAATGAAAAACTGTTTTTT
CDR3: CASREPGQPNEKLFF

size: .
V: TRBV11-2
length: 15
J: TRBJ2-3
D: .
DNA: TGTGCCAGCAGCTCCAGTACGTTTAGCACAGATACGCAGTATTTT
CDR3: CASSSSTFSTDTQYF

size: few
V: TRBV3-1/TRBV3-2
length: 15
J: TRBJ1-4
D: .
DNA: TGTGCCAGCAGCCGGGGGGAGGTAACTAATGAAAAACTGTTTTTT
CDR3: CASSRGEVTNEKLFF

size: .
V: TRBV11-3
length: 13
J: TRBJ2-3
D: .
DNA: TGTGCCAGCAGCTTAGCAAACACAGATACGCAGTATTTT
CDR3: CASSLANTDTQYF

size: .
V: TRBV4-1
length: 15
J: TRBJ2-5
D: .
DNA: TGCGCCAGCAGCCAAGGGGTCGGGGGTCAAGAGACCCAGTACTTC
CDR3: CASSQGVGGQETQYF

size: .
V: TRBV10-3
length: 13
J: TRBJ1-5
D: .
DNA: TGTGCCATCAGTGGCAGTAGCAATCAGCCCCAGCATTTT
CDR3: CAISGSSNQPQHF

size: once
V: TRBV28
length: 12
J: TRBJ1-2
D: TRBD1
DNA: TGTGCCAGCACCGACAGGGCCTATGGCTACACCTTC
CDR3: CASTDRAYGYTF

size: .
V: TRBV6-5
length: 14
J: TRBJ1-1
D: .
DNA: TGTGCCAGCTCGCACATGGACAAGGCGGCCGAAGCTTTCTTT
CDR3: CASSHMDKAAEAFF

size: .
V: TRBV19
length: 16
J: TRBJ1-2
D: .
DNA: TGTGCCAGTAGCCAAAATTCAGGAGGGAGCAACTATGGCTACACCTTC
CDR3: CASSQNSGGSNYGYTF

size: .
V: TRBV7-9
length: 17
J: TRBJ1-1
D: .
DNA: TGTGCCAGCAGCTTAGGCTCGGTGAGGGTCTCGGACACTGAAGCTTTCTTT
CDR3: CASSLGSVRVSDTEAFF

size: .
V: TRBV11-2
length: 13
J: TRBJ2-3
D: .
DNA: TGTGCCAGCAGCTTAGATCAGGGGGATACGCAGTATTTT
CDR3: CASSLDQGDTQYF

size: .
V: TRBV19
length: 13
J: TRBJ1-4
D: TRBD1
DNA: TGTGCCACCTCGGACAGGGTCGGTGAAAAACTGTTTTTT
CDR3: CATSDRVGEKLFF

size: .
V: TRBV6-5
length: 13
J: TRBJ2-1
D: .
DNA: TGTGCCAGCACCGCGAGGTCGGGCAATGAGCAGTTCTTC
CDR3: CASTARSGNEQFF

size: .
V: TRBV4-1
length: 16
J: TRBJ1-4
D: .
DNA: TGCGCCAGCAGCCAAGTTTGGGGCGATCCACTCGAAAAACTGTTTTTT
CDR3: CASSQVWGDPLEKLFF

size: once
V: TRBV30
length: 14
J: TRBJ1-2
D: TRBD1
DNA: TGTGCCTGGAGTGCAGGACAGGGGGGAAATGGCTACACCTTC
CDR3: CAWSAGQGGNGYTF